These T cell receptor beta chains were read from a single sample in a study of PD-L1 blockade in urothelial cancer. Repertoires were generated with immunoSEQ multiplex PCR, while TCRdb's copy carries only in-frame clones and drops some. The table records some 45,000 clones, 80% of them present only once. The sequencing used PBMCs, collected around atezolizumab (anti-PD-L1) treatment. Source of these receptors: a man in his sixties with urothelial cancer. The CDR3 runs from the conserved cysteine through the conserved F or W. D genes are given only for firm matches. Size is stated for part of the rows, as once, few or many counts, or as a class when the clone is expanded.

TRBJ2-1 . . TRBV18 CASSPLIGDEQFF TGTGCCAGCTCACCACTAATAGGGGATGAGCAGTTCTTC
TRBJ2-7 TRBD1 . TRBV28 CASSLGQGYEQYF TGTGCCAGCAGTTTAGGACAGGGCTACGAGCAGTACTTC
TRBJ2-1 . . TRBV7-8 CASSLRGGAGRGSNEQFF TGTGCCAGCAGCTTAAGGGGGGGGGCTGGAAGGGGCTCTAATGAGCAGTTCTTC
TRBJ2-3 . . TRBV7-6 CASSLDRADTQYF TGTGCCAGCAGCTTAGATCGCGCAGATACGCAGTATTTT
TRBJ2-2 . . TRBV19 CASSSGDTPLVTGELFF TGTGCCAGTAGTAGTGGGGACACCCCCTTGGTCACCGGGGAGCTGTTTTTT
TRBJ1-1 TRBD1 . TRBV19 CASSPRQGAWTEAFF TGTGCCAGTAGTCCTCGACAGGGGGCTTGGACTGAAGCTTTCTTT
TRBJ1-1 . once TRBV18 CASSPPAGRTEAFF TGTGCCAGCTCACCCCCCGCAGGGAGGACTGAAGCTTTCTTT
TRBJ2-3 . . TRBV6-5 CASSISGADTQYF TGTGCCAGCAGCATTAGCGGTGCAGATACGCAGTATTTT
TRBJ1-1 . . TRBV6-1 CASRPPGGTEAFF TGTGCCAGTAGACCCCCGGGGGGCACTGAAGCTTTCTTT
TRBJ2-1 TRBD2 once TRBV2 CASSGGGATYNEQFF TGTGCCAGCAGTGGGGGAGGGGCAACCTACAATGAGCAGTTCTTC
TRBJ1-2 . . TRBV5-1 CASSLAAGADYGYTF TGCGCCAGCAGCTTGGCCGCGGGGGCGGACTATGGCTACACCTTC
TRBJ2-1 TRBD2 few TRBV11-2 CASSLSSGGGVEQFF TGTGCCAGCAGCTTGTCTAGCGGGGGTGGAGTTGAGCAGTTCTTC
TRBJ1-1 . few TRBV5-1 CASSLSHNQNTEAFF TGCGCCAGCAGCTTGAGTCACAACCAGAACACTGAAGCTTTCTTT
TRBJ2-1 TRBD2 . TRBV10-3 CAITSGGSNNEQFF TGTGCCATCACGAGCGGGGGCTCGAACAATGAGCAGTTCTTC
TRBJ2-3 TRBD2 . TRBV4-1 CASSQGASGSTDTQYF TGCGCCAGCAGCCAAGGGGCTAGCGGGAGCACAGATACGCAGTATTTT
TRBJ1-2 TRBD1 many TRBV5-5 CASSLFGTGPNGYTF TGTGCCAGCAGCTTGTTTGGGACAGGGCCAAATGGCTACACCTTC
TRBJ1-1 . . TRBV19 CASSIDGGRLTGGAFF TGTGCCAGTAGTATAGATGGTGGCAGGCTAACAGGTGGGGCTTTCTTT
TRBJ2-2 . . TRBV19 CASSIRTRQKRELFF TGTGCCAGTAGTATAAGGACAAGACAGAAGAGGGAGCTGTTTTTT
TRBJ2-3 TRBD2 . TRBV5-1 CASSSGTSPSTDTQYF TGCGCCAGCAGCTCCGGGACTAGCCCTAGCACAGATACGCAGTATTTT